These 12 T cell receptor beta chains were all obtained from the same sample, sequenced in a study of blood T cell repertoires in COVID-19. Some clones are missing from TCRdb's copy, which holds only in-frame ones; the method was immunoSEQ multiplex PCR. The sample yields 380,000 or so clones, 70% to 90% seen once. Sequenced: PBMCs or T cells enriched from blood (not recorded which). The receptor source for this set is a woman in her thirties or forties with acute COVID-19.

The V call is TRBV5-4, the J call TRBJ2-7; no clear D. This CDR3 has 15 amino acids. V lost 0 bases to trimming and J lost 3 bases, with 13 bases between them. From germline, CDR1 is SGHNT and CDR2 YYREEE (reference sequence). CDR3 protein: CASSLGGGTGYEQYF. The CDR3 DNA follows: TGTGCCAGCAGCTTGGGCGGTGGAACTGGCTACGAGCAGTACTTC.

This clone was detected once. The rearrangement uses TRBV7-9 and TRBJ1-2; TRBD1 matches at 9 bases. The V and J ends lost 5 bases and 8 bases, in that order; junction bases with no gene match: 12. The germline V gene has CDR1 SEHNR and CDR2 FQNEAQ (reference sequence). The CDR3 totals 15 residues. As DNA, the CDR3 is TGTGCCAGCAGCCTATACCTCGGGGACAGGGACGGCTACACCTTC. Protein sequence: CASSLYLGDRDGYTF.

Details on this clone: The sample holds other DNA sequences that translate to the same CDR3. The chain is built from TRBV12-3 or TRBV12-4 and TRBJ1-1; maybe TRBD1 (6 bases). The CDR3 covers 13 residues. V lost 6 bases to trimming and J lost 4 bases, with 12 bases between them. The CDR3 spells CASSLQGGTEAFF. DNA for the CDR3: TGTGCCAGCAGCTTACAGGGTGGCACTGAAGCTTTCTTT.

The V call is TRBV3-1 (or the pseudogene TRBV3-2), the J call TRBJ2-2; D perhaps matches TRBD1 (5 bases). CDR1 and CDR2 (germline): LGHDT, YNNKEL (reference sequence). V lost 1 base to trimming and J lost 3 bases, with 9 bases between them. The CDR3 runs 15 residues. CDR3 loop: CASSQGPGYTGELFF. In nucleotides, the CDR3 is TGTGCCAGCAGCCAAGGCCCAGGGTACACCGGGGAGCTGTTTTTT.

This clone has more than one count but fewer than ten. This chain links TRBV6-5 with TRBJ1-1; tentative D call: TRBD1 (6 bases). Looked up from germline, CDR1 is MNHEY and CDR2 is SVGAGI. V gave up 4 bases and J gave up 5 bases, with 11 bases separating them. CDR3 length: 13 residues. The CDR3 loop is CASSFRTGTEAFF. The CDR3 region has the DNA TGTGCCAGCAGTTTCCGAACAGGGACTGAAGCTTTCTTT.

J is TRBJ2-2 and V is TRBV2; 11 bases fit TRBD2. Germline-derived CDR1 and CDR2 are SNHLY and FYNNEI. Germline trimming cut 7 bases from V and 4 bases from J; bases unmatched to any gene: 5. This CDR3 has 15 amino acids. The DNA for the CDR3 is TGTGCCAGCACTGGGACTAGCGGCCTCACCGGGGAGCTGTTTTTT. Protein product: CASTGTSGLTGELFF.

The J gene is TRBJ2-1, the V gene TRBV30, with D possibly being TRBD1 (7 bases). Germline CDR1 is GTSNPN and CDR2 is SVGIG (reference sequence). This CDR3 region has 14 residues. V was cut by 3 bases and J by 6 bases, with 15 bases left in between. CDR3 in amino acids: CAWSRGVLGNEQFF. CDR3 nucleotide sequence: TGTGCCTGGAGCAGGGGGGTGCTGGGCAATGAGCAGTTCTTC.

CDR3 DNA: TGTGCCATCAGTGAGTACGGGGGAGCTAACTATGGCTACACCTTC. Protein: CAISEYGGANYGYTF. The chain is built from TRBV10-3 and TRBJ1-2; tentative D call: TRBD1 (5 bases). Germline V gives CDR1 ENHRY, CDR2 SYGVKD. Trimming took 1 base from V and 0 from J, leaving 9 bases between them. The CDR3 is 15 amino acids.

This chain connects TRBV5-4 to TRBJ2-5; maybe TRBD1 (5 bases). The V gene's germline CDR1 is SGHNT and CDR2 YYREEE (reference sequence). V was cut by 1 base and J by 5 bases, with 15 bases left in between. The CDR3 has 15 residues. The CDR3 spells CASSLLSRVEETQYF. DNA of the CDR3: TGTGCCAGCAGCTTGTTATCCAGGGTTGAGGAGACCCAGTACTTC. Complete variable domain (other parts from reference TRBV5-4 and TRBJ2-5): ETGVTQSPTHLIKTRGQQVTLRCSSQSGHNTVSWYQQALGQGPQFIFQYYREEENGRGNFPPRFSGLQFPNYSSELNVNALELDDSALYLCASSLLSRVEETQYFGPGTRLLVL.

The chain couples TRBV24-1 to TRBJ2-1, with a weak D call TRBD1 (6 bases). The V end was cut by 2 bases, the J end by 8 bases, with 15 bases between. The CDR3 extends over 15 amino acids. Per germline, CDR1 KGHDR and CDR2 SFDVKD. CDR3 nucleotide sequence: TGTGCCACCAGTGATTCCTTGGTGCCAGGGGATGAGCAGTTCTTC. It specifies CATSDSLVPGDEQFF.

This clone has only one observation. This CDR3 is also generated by other DNA sequences in the sample. V is TRBV3-1 (or the pseudogene TRBV3-2) and J is TRBJ2-2; possible D gene TRBD2, 6 bases. CDR3 size: 13 residues. Germline V CDR1 and CDR2: LGHDT, YNNKEL (reference sequence). Deletions cut 3 bases from V and 8 bases from J, with 10 bases between. The CDR3: CASSQRGAGELFF. The CDR3 DNA follows: TGTGCCAGCAGCCAGCGGGGTGCTGGGGAGCTGTTTTTT.

The J gene is TRBJ2-1, the V gene TRBV30; possible D gene TRBD1, 6 bases. The length of the CDR3 is 13 residues. The germline V gene has CDR1 GTSNPN and CDR2 SVGIG (reference sequence). With 0 bases removed from V and 10 bases from J, the gap between germline ends came to 13 bases. CDR3 amino acids: CAWSVSKGGEQFF. CDR3 coding DNA: TGTGCCTGGAGTGTAAGTAAAGGGGGAGAGCAGTTCTTC.